A single sample is the source of the 2 T cell receptor beta chains below, sequenced in a study of HIV-infected patients and healthy controls. Reverse transcription used roughly 480 ng RNA and constant-region primers for alpha and beta. Each of the alpha and beta chains got its own library through chain-specific third strand synthesis with indices. TCRdb reanalysed the 5' RACE reads using MiXCR and keeps one entry per CDR3 protein. The sample contains approximately 25,000 distinct CDR3 sequences, about 8.7% of which appear only once. Whole blood was used without fractionation, so all unsorted peripheral T cells were included. Specimen: blood. Receptor source: an adult in good health.

This clonotype showed up many times. Written as DNA, the CDR3 is TGTGCCAGCAGACTCGTCTCCTACAATGAGCAGTTCTTC. It is translated as CASRLVSYNEQFF. The chain has TRBV5-4 and TRBJ2-1; no clear D gene. Germline CDR1 and CDR2: SGHNT and YYREEE (reference sequence). There are 13 residues in the CDR3. The V end lost 5 bases, the J end lost 0 bases, and 6 bases lay between the germline ends.

At least ten counts were recorded for this clonotype. The V gene is TRBV27, the J gene TRBJ1-3; no reliable D call. Trimming took off 2 bases at V and 0 bases at J, with 11 bases between the two ends. Germline lookup yields CDR1 MNHEY and CDR2 SMNVEV (reference sequence). The CDR3 is made up of 16 amino acids. In nucleotides, the CDR3 is TGTGCCAGCAGTTTAAAGGCTTGGGGCTCTGGAAACACCATATATTTT. Amino acid sequence: CASSLKAWGSGNTIYF.